The rows below give T cell receptor beta chains drawn from one sample of a study of OX40 agonist ivuxolimab in advanced cancers. Data came from immunoSEQ multiplex PCR; TCRdb stores just in-frame clones and leaves some out. In the table there are 55,000 to 75,000 clones, roughly 82% of which are singletons. Here the sequenced sample was CD4+ or CD8+ T cells sorted from blood, taken in a trial of the OX40 agonist ivuxolimab. These receptor sequences come from an adult with an advanced solid tumor such as melanoma, head and neck, liver or kidney cancer. Both conserved end residues are part of each CDR3. Fields, in order: V gene, J gene, clone size, D gene, CDR3 protein, CDR3 DNA. D genes are given only for firm matches. Not all rows give a size; the values are once, few, many and, for expanded clones, a class.

>TRBV4-1|TRBJ2-7|NA|TRBD2
CASSQEGGGPYEQYF
TGCGCCAGCAGCCAAGAGGGGGGAGGGCCTTACGAGCAGTACTTC
>TRBV18|TRBJ1-2|NA|NA
CASSPYLDRNGYTF
TGTGCCAGCTCACCATACTTGGACAGAAACGGCTACACCTTC
>TRBV5-1|TRBJ2-4|NA|NA
CASSLSGNPDLISKNIQYF
TGCGCCAGCAGCTTGTCCGGGAACCCCGACCTTATATCCAAAAACATTCAGTACTTC
>TRBV7-2|TRBJ2-2|once|TRBD2
CASDSRGGWGTGELFF
TGTGCCAGCGACTCTAGGGGAGGGTGGGGCACCGGGGAGCTGTTTTTT
>TRBV7-9|TRBJ1-2|NA|NA
CASSERSQGDGYTF
TGTGCCAGCAGCGAACGGTCGCAAGGAGACGGCTACACCTTC
>TRBV4-1|TRBJ1-3|NA|NA
CASSQDRGVRGNTIYF
TGCGCCAGCAGCCAAGATCGAGGGGTTAGGGGAAACACCATATATTTT
>TRBV7-2|TRBJ2-7|NA|NA
CASTGNRDEQYF
TGTGCCAGCACCGGAAACAGGGACGAGCAGTACTTC
>TRBV2|TRBJ1-2|NA|NA
CASRKTGTPSYGYTF
TGTGCCAGCAGGAAGACCGGGACGCCGAGCTATGGCTACACCTTC
>TRBV6-5|TRBJ2-7|NA|TRBD1
CASGALGQGSYEQYF
TGTGCCAGCGGTGCCCTGGGACAGGGGTCCTACGAGCAGTACTTC
>TRBV7-2|TRBJ1-4|NA|NA
CASSLSADNEKLFF
TGTGCCAGCAGCTTATCGGCAGACAATGAAAAACTGTTTTTT
>TRBV6-5|TRBJ2-1|NA|NA
CASRRNEQFF
TGTGCCAGCCGGAGGAATGAGCAGTTCTTC
>TRBV7-9|TRBJ2-3|NA|NA
CASSFNRDTQYF
TGTGCCAGCAGCTTCAACAGAGATACGCAGTATTTT
>TRBV6-1|TRBJ1-2|NA|TRBD1
CASGDRDDGYTF
TGTGCCAGCGGGGACAGGGATGATGGCTACACCTTC
>TRBV7-9|TRBJ2-7|once|NA
CASSRSGGGVSYEQYF
TGTGCCAGCAGCCGTAGCGGCGGGGGCGTATCCTACGAGCAGTACTTC
>TRBV21-1|TRBJ1-6|few|NA
CASRSFRDNSPLHF
TGTGCCAGCAGATCTTTCCGGGACAATTCACCCCTCCACTTT
>TRBV19|TRBJ1-1|NA|NA
CASSIQGRAEAFF
TGTGCCAGTAGTATACAGGGAAGGGCTGAAGCTTTCTTT
>TRBV29-1|TRBJ2-3|NA|NA
CSVWTQPTGDTQYF
TGCAGCGTTTGGACACAACCGACGGGAGATACGCAGTATTTT
>TRBV19|TRBJ1-4|NA|NA
CASSIHGGAQEEKLFF
TGTGCCAGTAGTATTCATGGGGGGGCGCAGGAGGAAAAACTGTTTTTT
>TRBV5-4|TRBJ1-4|NA|NA
CASSSDSPLEGKLFF
TGTGCCAGCAGCTCTGACAGCCCACTGGAGGGGAAACTGTTTTTT
>TRBV18|TRBJ2-1|NA|NA
CASSPRNQGSSYNEQFF
TGTGCCAGCTCACCAAGAAACCAGGGTAGCTCCTACAATGAGCAGTTCTTC
>TRBV5-4|TRBJ2-1|NA|TRBD1
CASRNGQGSYNEQFF
TGTGCCAGCAGGAACGGACAGGGCTCCTACAATGAGCAGTTCTTC
>TRBV10-1|TRBJ1-6|few|NA
CASSLGGDSPLHF
TGCGCCAGCAGCCTGGGGGGGGATTCACCCCTCCACTTT
>TRBV7-2|TRBJ2-1|once|NA
CASSLGHASYNEQFF
TGTGCCAGCAGCTTAGGGCATGCCTCCTACAATGAGCAGTTCTTC
>TRBV18|TRBJ1-3|few|TRBD1
CASSLGQDHSGNTIYF
TGTGCCAGCTCACTCGGACAGGACCACTCTGGAAACACCATATATTTT